This TCR beta chain was documented in a study of blood T cells in healthy people across ages. The study's findings and limits: The lack of PBMC sorting stopped any conclusive naive versus antigen-experienced comparison.

A second PCR of roughly 7 to 11 cycles used a sample-barcoded 5' primer and a J-beta primer mix. TCRdb passed the 5' RACE reads through MiXCR, listing each CDR3 protein once. The sample shows around 990,000 distinct CDR3 sequences, about two fifths of them seen only once. The CDR3 extends over 17 amino acids. Germline V CDR1 and CDR2: SGHNT, YENEEA. V shed 0 bases and J shed 0 bases, with 13 bases lying between them. As to this clonotype: Antigen unknown.

The rearrangement links TRBV11-3 to TRBJ2-3; D might be TRBD1 (6 bases). This receptor was obtained from a man younger than 30 in good health. The specimen sequenced was blood. The CDR3 protein is CASSLEGRQGSTDTQYF. Here the CDR3 DNA reads TGTGCCAGCAGCTTAGAGGGACGTCAGGGGAGCACAGATACGCAGTATTTT.